The 30 T cell receptor beta chains below come from one sample, sequenced in a study of OX40 agonist ivuxolimab in advanced cancers. Sequencing was performed with immunoSEQ multiplex PCR; in TCRdb, only in-frame clones are kept and a portion is missing. The sample shows fewer than 45,000 clones, 65% to 85% of them seen only once. This sample comprised CD4+ or CD8+ T cells sorted from blood, obtained in a trial of the OX40 agonist ivuxolimab. The receptors originated from an adult with an advanced solid tumor such as melanoma, head and neck, liver or kidney cancer.

This chain joins TRBV6-5 and TRBJ2-7; D could derive from TRBD1 or TRBD2 (5 bases each). Per germline, CDR1 MNHEY and CDR2 SVGAGI. V dropped 8 bases and J dropped 6 bases, with 17 bases sitting between them. The CDR3 has 13 amino acids. The CDR3 region is CASVPHPGAEQYF. CDR3 nucleotides: TGTGCCAGCGTGCCCCATCCCGGGGCCGAGCAGTACTTC.

This clone has a single count. V usage is TRBV12-5 and J usage is TRBJ2-7; a possible D gene is TRBD2 (6 bases). The J call may be wrong; the DNA end is better matched by TRBJ2-1. This CDR3 contains 14 residues. CDR1 is LGHNT and CDR2 is FRNRAP in the germline V gene. The CDR3 is CASGLGLPYNEQFF. DNA of the CDR3: TGTGCTAGTGGTCTAGGACTACCCTACAATGAGCAGTTCTTC.

The chain recombines TRBV5-1 with TRBJ1-1; D perhaps matches TRBD1 (5 bases). V was cut by 3 bases and J by 5 bases, with 11 bases left in between. The CDR3 consists of 13 residues. CDR1 SGHRS and CDR2 YFSETQ come from the germline V gene. The CDR3 is CASSWGVLTEAFF. CDR3 nucleotide sequence: TGCGCCAGCAGCTGGGGGGTTTTAACTGAAGCTTTCTTT.

On this clone itself: The junction differs from germline at one of its ends, possibly a read error. The DNA of the CDR3 is TGCGCCAGCAGCTTGAGTTTGCCCCGGTTT. As protein: CASSLSLPRF. The gene calls are TRBV5-1 and TRBJ1-5; D not certain. In germline, CDR1 is SGHRS, CDR2 YFSETQ. CDR3 size: 10 residues.

The chain uses TRBV6-1 and TRBJ2-2; TRBD1 matches at 9 bases. The germline CDR1 and CDR2 sequences are MNHNS and SASEGT. This CDR3 has 15 amino acids. Unmatched junction bases numbered 9, after V lost 6 bases and J lost 7 bases. The CDR3 DNA sequence: TGTGCCAGCAGACCGGGACAGGGCAATAGCGGGGAGCTGTTTTTT. Translating gives CASRPGQGNSGELFF.

As DNA, the CDR3 is TGTGCCAGCAAAAGCGGGACAGGGAAAAACATTCAGTACTTC. Amino acid sequence: CASKSGTGKNIQYF. The chain joins TRBV27 to TRBJ2-4; the match to TRBD1 covers 9 bases. Germline V CDR1 and CDR2: MNHEY, SMNVEV (reference sequence). Trimming at V came to 7 bases and at J to 4 bases, leaving 5 bases not matched to a gene. CDR3 length: 14 residues.

This chain uses TRBV5-1 with TRBJ2-2; 12 positions agree with TRBD1. Germline V gives CDR1 SGHRS, CDR2 YFSETQ. J lost 4 bases, V lost 0 bases, and 10 bases had no gene match. The CDR3 is 19 amino acids. The CDR3 here is CASSLARLGQGAVTGELFF. Written as DNA, the CDR3 is TGCGCCAGCAGCTTGGCAAGACTGGGACAGGGGGCAGTCACCGGGGAGCTGTTTTTT. Variable domain in full (rest from reference TRBV5-1 and TRBJ2-2): KAGVTQTPRYLIKTRGQQVTLSCSPISGHRSVSWYQQTPGQGLQFLFEYFSETQRNKGNFPGRFSGRQFSNSRSEMNVSTLELGDSALYLCASSLARLGQGAVTGELFFGEGSRLTVL.

The chain employs TRBV19 and TRBJ1-2; the D is unclear. Germline CDR1 is LNHDA and CDR2 is SQIVND (reference sequence). The CDR3 has 14 amino acids. Trimming removed 8 bases from V and 0 bases from J, with 13 bases in between. CDR3 residues: CASLENPANYGYTF. DNA for the CDR3: TGTGCCAGTCTCGAGAACCCCGCTAACTATGGCTACACCTTC.

This sequence joins TRBV2 and TRBJ2-1; the match to TRBD2 covers 8 bases. Germline assignment: CDR1 SNHLY and CDR2 FYNNEI. This CDR3 region has 14 residues. The V gene end was trimmed by 1 base and the J gene end by 9 bases; junction bases not matched to a gene: 5. CDR3 in amino acids: CASSEEAGAVEQFF. The CDR3 DNA reads TGTGCCAGCAGTGAAGAAGCGGGAGCTGTTGAGCAGTTCTTC.

This chain joins TRBV7-2 and TRBJ2-2; D remains unclear. V shed 6 bases and J shed 4 bases, with 9 bases lying between them. Per the germline V gene, CDR1 is SGHTA and CDR2 is FQGNSA. This CDR3 is 13 amino acids long. The CDR3 DNA reads TGTGCCAGCAGGGGTGGGCTCACCGGGGAGCTGTTTTTT. This encodes CASRGGLTGELFF.

The rearrangement links TRBV6-1 to TRBJ2-3, with D tentatively TRBD1 (5 bases). Trimming removed 7 bases at V and 6 bases at J, with 20 bases between. The CDR3 contains 15 residues. Germline loops: CDR1 MNHNS, CDR2 SASEGT. In nucleotides, the CDR3 is TGTGCCAGCACCGAAGGGGTAAAGGGTGGGGATACGCAGTATTTT. Translating gives CASTEGVKGGDTQYF.

The chain recombines TRBV6-4 with TRBJ2-3; possible D gene TRBD2, 6 bases. Looked up from germline, CDR1 is MRHNA and CDR2 is SNTAGT. This CDR3 comprises 15 residues. V shed 2 bases and J shed 3 bases, with 12 bases lying between them. The DNA for the CDR3 is TGTGCCAGCAGTGACGGCGCGGGACGGACAGATACGCAGTATTTT. This encodes CASSDGAGRTDTQYF.

The chain couples TRBV5-1 to TRBJ1-2; 8 bases agree with TRBD1. V lost 4 bases, J lost 4 bases, and 6 bases stayed unmatched. CDR1 is SGHRS, CDR2 YFSETQ, per germline. This CDR3 contains 14 residues. The CDR3 protein is CASSAGQGPYGYTF. CDR3 DNA: TGCGCCAGCAGCGCTGGACAGGGACCCTATGGCTACACCTTC.

The chain joins TRBV19 to TRBJ2-7; D is unclear. Germline V gives CDR1 LNHDA, CDR2 SQIVND (reference sequence). The CDR3 is 15 amino acids. Deletions cut 2 bases from V and 0 bases from J, with 11 bases between. CDR3 in DNA: TGTGCCAGTAGTATATCGGACGTAGCCTCCTACGAGCAGTACTTC. This encodes CASSISDVASYEQYF.

The rearrangement joins TRBV2 to TRBJ2-1; the match to TRBD2 covers 10 bases. V trimming: 4 bases; J trimming: 2 bases; junction bases outside the gene matches: 5. Looked up from germline, CDR1 is SNHLY and CDR2 is FYNNEI. The CDR3 extends over 16 amino acids. The CDR3 coding sequence is TGTGCCAGCAGTGTTAGCGGGAGGAACACCTACAATGAGCAGTTCTTC. Its translation is CASSVSGRNTYNEQFF.

The chain combines TRBV7-9 with TRBJ1-1; D ambiguous. V was trimmed by 5 bases and J by 8 bases, leaving 12 bases between them. There are 12 residues in the CDR3. Germline CDR1 and CDR2: SEHNR and FQNEAQ (reference sequence). This CDR3 reads CASSRMEKEAFF. The CDR3 DNA reads TGTGCCAGCAGCAGGATGGAGAAAGAAGCTTTCTTT. The whole variable domain, remainder taken from reference TRBV7-9 and TRBJ1-1, is DTGVSQNPRHKITKRGQNVTFRCDPISEHNRLYWYRQTLGQGPEFLTYFQNEAQLEKSRLLSDRFSAERPKGSFSTLEIQRTEQGDSAMYLCASSRMEKEAFFGQGTRLTVV.

CDR3 residues: CASSLRVGETQYF. The DNA of the CDR3 is TGTGCCAGCAGCTTACGGGTTGGGGAGACCCAGTACTTC. The chain employs TRBV11-3 and TRBJ2-5; D gene uncertain. The V gene lost 2 bases and the J gene lost 5 bases, with 9 bases spanning the gap. The CDR3 totals 13 residues. From germline, CDR1 is SGHNT and CDR2 YENEEA.

This chain joins TRBV19 and TRBJ1-1, with D uncertain. The germline CDR1 and CDR2 sequences are LNHDA and SQIVND (reference sequence). CDR3 length: 14 residues. V was trimmed by 3 bases and J by 5 bases, leaving 13 bases between them. The CDR3 region is CASSISRARTEAFF. CDR3 coding DNA: TGTGCCAGTAGTATTAGTAGGGCCAGGACTGAAGCTTTCTTT.

This clone was seen only once. This chain links TRBV2 with TRBJ2-1; TRBD1 agrees at 10 bases. This CDR3 is built from 15 residues. V lost 6 bases, J lost 6 bases, and 8 bases stayed unmatched. Germline CDR1 is SNHLY and CDR2 is FYNNEI. The CDR3 is CASRRDRGLFNEQFF. For the CDR3, the DNA is TGTGCCAGCAGGCGAGACAGGGGGCTATTCAATGAGCAGTTCTTC.

This chain connects TRBV28 to TRBJ2-6, with D perhaps matching TRBD1 (5 bases). This CDR3 region has 15 residues. The germline CDR1 and CDR2 sequences are MDHEN and SYDVKM. V lost 10 bases and J lost 0, with 13 bases in between. The DNA for the CDR3 is TGTGCCACCGACGGACACATCTCTGGGGCCAACGTCCTGACTTTC. Its protein is CATDGHISGANVLTF.

This clone was seen once. This chain connects TRBV5-1 to TRBJ2-1; 8 bases match TRBD1. The CDR3 extends over 14 amino acids. After removal of 4 bases from V and 3 bases from J, the junction contained 3 bases not matched to a gene. Per germline, CDR1 SGHRS and CDR2 YFSETQ. The CDR3 DNA sequence: TGCGCCAGCAGCCTAGGGACAGGCTACAATGAGCAGTTCTTC. This translates into CASSLGTGYNEQFF.

The gene calls are TRBV6-1 and TRBJ1-6; 11 nucleotides match TRBD1. Germline values: CDR1 MNHNS, CDR2 SASEGT. The CDR3 runs 20 residues. V was clipped by 4 bases and J by 9 bases; unmatched bases: 20. CDR3 in amino acids: CASSGLSGTGGIWASSPLHF. CDR3 DNA: TGTGCCAGCAGTGGATTATCCGGGACAGGGGGGATTTGGGCGAGTTCACCCCTCCACTTT.

The chain combines TRBV5-4 with TRBJ2-1, with 10 bases matching TRBD2. The CDR3 is 18 residues long. V trimming: 4 bases; J trimming: 4 bases; junction bases outside the gene matches: 14. The germline V gene has CDR1 SGHNT and CDR2 YYREEE (reference sequence). The CDR3 sequence is CASSAGTSVYLGYNEQFF. The CDR3 DNA follows: TGTGCCAGCAGCGCCGGGACTAGCGTTTACCTCGGTTACAATGAGCAGTTCTTC.

The chain has TRBV7-9 and TRBJ2-2; 10 nucleotides agree with TRBD2. V shed 5 bases and J 1 base; nucleotides not matched to a gene: 4. The germline gives CDR1 SEHNR, CDR2 FQNEAQ (reference sequence). CDR3 length: 16 amino acids. The CDR3, as DNA: TGTGCCAGCAGCCCAGCTAGCGGGGGGAACACCGGGGAGCTGTTTTTT. Residues: CASSPASGGNTGELFF.

The CDR3 spells CASSGTGGLQPQHF. In DNA form, the CDR3 reads TGTGCCAGCAGCGGGACAGGGGGTTTACAGCCCCAGCATTTT. The genes are TRBV2 and TRBJ1-5; 11 nucleotides align to TRBD1. Germline trimming cut 6 bases from V and 7 bases from J; bases unmatched to any gene: 5. This CDR3 comprises 14 residues. CDR1 is SNHLY and CDR2 is FYNNEI in the germline V gene.

The chain couples TRBV30 to TRBJ2-7; 9 bases align to TRBD2. The CDR3 spans 17 residues. Per the germline V gene, CDR1 is GTSNPN and CDR2 is SVGIG (reference sequence). J lost 2 bases, V lost 2 bases, and 13 bases had no gene match. The CDR3 coding sequence is TGTGCCTGGAGTCTGAGGAGGAGCGGGAGGTTGACCTACGAGCAGTACTTC. This sequence encodes CAWSLRRSGRLTYEQYF.

The rearrangement joins TRBV30 to TRBJ1-1; D remains unclear. V lost 3 bases to trimming and J lost 8 bases, with 10 bases between them. The CDR3 totals 11 residues. The V gene's germline CDR1 is GTSNPN and CDR2 SVGIG (reference sequence). CDR3 bases: TGTGCCTGGAGGGAAAGCGGGGAAGCTTTCTTT. It translates to CAWRESGEAFF.

The rearrangement links TRBV4-1 to TRBJ1-1; 9 bases match TRBD1. The trim removed 5 bases at V and 1 base at J, leaving 8 bases unmatched. The CDR3 consists of 16 residues. Germline CDR1 MGHRA, CDR2 YSYEKL. The CDR3 DNA is TGCGCCAGCAGCTACGGACAGGGGCGAGGGAACACTGAAGCTTTCTTT. It is translated as CASSYGQGRGNTEAFF.

V usage is TRBV10-1 and J usage is TRBJ2-7, with TRBD1 matching over 11 bases. This CDR3 has 16 amino acids. Germline CDR1 and CDR2: WNHNN and SYGVQD (reference sequence). After removal of 2 bases from V and 6 bases from J, the junction contained 9 bases not matched to a gene. This CDR3 reads CASSEGFGTGGAEQYF. The CDR3 DNA is TGCGCCAGCAGTGAGGGATTCGGGACAGGGGGTGCCGAGCAGTACTTC.

The rearrangement links TRBV18 to TRBJ1-2; D uncertain. The V gene lost 0 bases and the J gene lost 4 bases, with 12 bases spanning the gap. CDR1 and CDR2 from the germline V gene are KGHSH and LQKENI. The CDR3 contains 15 residues. As DNA, the CDR3 is TGTGCCAGCTCACCACCGGGCCCAAGAAGCTATGGCTACACCTTC. Protein sequence: CASSPPGPRSYGYTF.